This T cell receptor (beta chain) was sequenced during a study of T cell repertoires in cytomegalovirus infection. On the study more broadly: CMV epitopes used comprised recently identified HLA-C-restricted ones and well-studied HLA-B-restricted ones. From public TCR beta signatures came an indication of both CMV infection and matching HLA type.

As regards this clonotype: Antigen specificity is unknown.

General study results and limits: The cumulative frequency of public TCR beta families identified carriers of CMV plus the relevant HLA.

TCRdb processed the reads anew with MiXCR; each CDR3 protein has one entry. The sample records about 310,000 distinct CDR3 sequences, approximately 25% being singletons. Germline values: CDR1 SGHNT, CDR2 YYREEE (reference sequence). This CDR3 region has 14 residues. The ends lost 5 bases at V and 5 bases at J; junction bases unmatched: 9. The TCR sequence derives from a human donor in good health (CMV status not recorded). Some clones in this sample may be carry-over from other donors' samples. Specimen: cultured PBMCs, collected from culture after CMV antigen stimulation. V usage is TRBV5-4 and J usage is TRBJ2-5; 7 bases map to TRBD1. CDR3 in DNA: TGTGCCAGCAGGTGGAAGGGGGCGTTGGAGACCCAGTACTTC. Its protein product is CASRWKGALETQYF.